This T cell receptor (beta chain) emerged from a study of blood T cells in healthy people across ages. Study results and caveats: PBMC samples, being unsorted, prevented any conclusive comparison of naive and antigen-experienced cells. Naive T cell percentage showed a strong correlation with the diversity of TCR beta.

The authors extracted at least 6 micrograms of total RNA per sample. For this clonotype: What it recognizes is unknown.

The CDR3 consists of 17 residues. Germline CDR1 and CDR2: SGHTA and FQGNSA. A second PCR of 7 to 11 cycles used a sample-barcoded 5' primer and a J-beta primer mix. Every molecule of cDNA carried a tag from a template-switch adaptor with 12 random nucleotides. TCRdb re-called the 5' RACE reads through MiXCR, storing one row per CDR3 protein. This table holds 800,000 or so distinct CDR3 sequences, 55% to 65% found once. The clonotype originates from a man aged 25 to 40 in good health. Source material: blood. The chain joins TRBV7-2 to TRBJ2-7; TRBD2 matches at 8 bases. Matching the DNA end better, TRBJ2-5 makes the J call doubtful. The CDR3 reads CASSLGLAGGGRETQYF. CDR3 sequence (DNA): TGTGCCAGCAGCTTAGGACTAGCCGGGGGGGGGAGGGAGACCCAGTACTTC.